The sequence of this T cell receptor beta chain was determined in a study of OX40 agonist ivuxolimab in advanced cancers. As for the study in general: Enrollees could have had prior anti-PD-1, anti-PD-L1 or anti-CTLA-4 therapy, which 35% to 40% had received.

As to this clone: The target antigen is unknown.

Findings of the study overall: Some nonresponders likewise displayed low normalized T-cell clonal expansion.

Individuals having autoimmune disease history or systemic immunosuppression were not enrolled. TCRdb keeps only in-frame clones here, not all; method: immunoSEQ multiplex PCR. The sample contains 35,000 to 45,000 clones, around 90% of which appear only once. This CDR3 has 15 residues. V was pared by 4 bases and J by 5 bases, with 16 bases between. Germline CDR1 and CDR2: SGHAT and FQDESV (reference sequence). The V call is TRBV11-1, the J call TRBJ2-3, with a tentative D call TRBD1 (5 bases). Sequencing used CD4+ or CD8+ T cells sorted from blood, obtained in a trial of the OX40 agonist ivuxolimab. The sequence was collected from an adult with an advanced solid tumor such as melanoma, head and neck, liver or kidney cancer. DNA of the CDR3: TGTGCCAGCAGCTCGCAGGCAGGGTTAGGAGATACGCAGTATTTT. This sequence encodes CASSSQAGLGDTQYF.